One and the same sample provided the 7 T cell receptor beta chains below, sequenced in a study of CD8+CD57+ T cells in acquired aplastic anemia. Patients sequenced had flow cytometry evidence of CD8+CD57+ cell expansion. The use of genomic DNA as template underpinned the TCR beta VDJ and CDR3 profiling. MiXCR was run by TCRdb on the reads, yielding one entry per CDR3 protein. The sample carries 260,000 or so distinct CDR3 sequences, around 45% recorded once. The specimen was sorted CD4+, CD8+, or CD8+CD57+ T cells (not recorded which) from PBMCs. Source of these receptors: a human donor with aplastic anemia.

This clonotype appeared a few times. J is TRBJ2-3 and V is TRBV20-1; D gene unclear. Germline CDR1 and CDR2: DFQATT and SNEGSKA (reference sequence). Deletions cut 1 base from V and 7 bases from J, with 9 bases between. CDR3 length equals 12 residues. The CDR3 loop reads CSARADPHTQYF. The CDR3 DNA is TGCAGTGCTAGAGCCGACCCTCATACGCAGTATTTT.

This chain uses TRBV4-1 with TRBJ1-2, with 7 bases lining up with TRBD1. The V gene's germline CDR1 is MGHRA and CDR2 YSYEKL. Trimming at V came to 2 bases and at J to 7 bases, leaving 13 bases not matched to a gene. The CDR3 spans 16 residues. The CDR3 nucleotides are TGCGCCAGCAGCCAAAAAGTTCGAGACAGGGTTTTTGGCTACACCTTC. It yields the protein CASSQKVRDRVFGYTF.

The V and J genes are TRBV20-1 and TRBJ2-7; 11 nucleotides line up with TRBD2. This CDR3 has 16 residues. Trimming at V came to 0 bases and at J to 4 bases, leaving 8 bases not matched to a gene. Germline CDR1 DFQATT, CDR2 SNEGSKA (reference sequence). The DNA of the CDR3 is TGCAGTGCTAGAGATTTTAGCGGGAGGGAGAGGTACGAGCAGTACTTC. Protein: CSARDFSGRERYEQYF.

This clonotype has only a few counts. V usage is TRBV7-6 and J usage is TRBJ1-1; D is ambiguous. V shed 3 bases and J shed 0 bases, with 29 bases lying between them. CDR3 length: 21 amino acids. CDR1 is SGHVS and CDR2 is FNYEAQ in the germline V gene. The CDR3 bases are TGTGCCAGCAGCTTTTACAGCTTTTTGCAGGAAGGAATATTAGTGAACACTGAAGCTTTCTTT. Amino acid sequence: CASSFYSFLQEGILVNTEAFF.

This chain links TRBV15 with TRBJ2-5, with D uncertain. Germline-derived CDR1 and CDR2 are LNHNV and YYDKDF (reference sequence). Trimming left V 1 base short and J 3 bases short, with 6 bases between. The CDR3 covers 13 residues. The CDR3 sequence is CATSRVGEETQYF. In nucleotides, the CDR3 is TGTGCCACCAGCAGAGTTGGGGAAGAGACCCAGTACTTC.

This chain uses TRBV27 with TRBJ2-5; 7 bases match TRBD1. There are 15 residues in the CDR3. Losses at the gene ends were 10 bases for V and 5 bases for J; bases not matched to a gene: 16. Germline V gives CDR1 MNHEY, CDR2 SMNVEV (reference sequence). This CDR3 is CATDPFDRVGETQYF. The CDR3 coding sequence is TGTGCCACCGACCCTTTTGACAGGGTAGGGGAGACCCAGTACTTC.

The sample holds a few counts of this clonotype. J is TRBJ2-5 and V is TRBV5-1; 12 bases match TRBD2. With V trimmed by 0 bases and J by 1 base, 4 bases remained unmatched. CDR3 length: 17 amino acids. The germline gives CDR1 SGHRS, CDR2 YFSETQ. The CDR3 loop reads CASSLALAGGPQETQYF. CDR3 coding DNA: TGCGCCAGCAGCTTGGCCCTAGCGGGAGGGCCCCAAGAGACCCAGTACTTC.